The 30 T cell receptor beta chains given below trace back to one sample, sequenced in a study of blood T cell repertoires in COVID-19. The protocol was immunoSEQ multiplex PCR, while the TCRdb copy is restricted to in-frame clones and leaves out a portion. The sample comprises around 91,000 clones, around 85% of which are singletons, and 38% rests with the top ten. The specimen sequenced was peripheral blood. The receptor set was obtained from an elderly man with acute or convalescent COVID-19.

The rearrangement links TRBV5-6 to TRBJ2-2; 8 bases line up with TRBD2. Trimming cost V 4 bases and J 3 bases; bases outside gene matches: 5. Germline V gives CDR1 SGHDT, CDR2 YYEEEE. The CDR3 is made up of 15 amino acids. The DNA of the CDR3 is TGTGCCAGCAGCAGGGGAGCGGGAGACACCGGGGAGCTGTTTTTT. Translated, it gives CASSRGAGDTGELFF.

The chain recombines TRBV9 with TRBJ2-7, with a tentative D call TRBD2 (6 bases). Between the trimmed V and J ends, which lost 1 base and 3 bases, there was a span of 14 bases. The CDR3 is made up of 15 amino acids. Germline V CDR1 and CDR2: SGDLS, YYNGEE. The CDR3 DNA is TGTGCCAGCAGCGTATCCAGCGGGTTTGGCTACGAGCAGTACTTC. The encoded protein is CASSVSSGFGYEQYF.

The genes are TRBV24-1 and TRBJ2-5; TRBD2 agrees at 10 bases. This CDR3 spans 16 amino acids. The germline gives CDR1 KGHDR, CDR2 SFDVKD. The junction had 9 bases not matched to a gene; V was cut back by 4 bases and J by 5 bases. The CDR3 spells CATSDVAGGVLETQYF. In DNA, the CDR3 is TGTGCCACCAGTGACGTAGCGGGAGGTGTTTTGGAGACCCAGTACTTC.

This chain links TRBV18 with TRBJ2-4; TRBD2 is a possible D gene (6 bases). Germline V gene sequence: CDR1 KGHSH, CDR2 LQKENI. The V end lost 0 bases, the J end lost 9 bases, and 12 bases lay between the germline ends. This CDR3 spans 14 amino acids. CDR3 in amino acids: CASSPPAGGGIQYF. Here the CDR3 DNA reads TGTGCCAGCTCACCACCCGCCGGGGGAGGCATTCAGTACTTC.

CDR3 amino acids: CSVGQDRAKAGYTF. CDR3 DNA: TGCAGCGTGGGACAAGACAGGGCGAAGGCTGGCTACACCTTC. The V call is TRBV29-1, the J call TRBJ1-2; 7 bases map to TRBD1. The V gene end was trimmed by 6 bases and the J gene end by 7 bases; junction bases not matched to a gene: 14. There are 14 residues in the CDR3. Germline assignment: CDR1 SQVTM and CDR2 ANQGSEA.

This chain connects TRBV9 to TRBJ2-3, with TRBD2 matching over 13 bases. Germline trimming cut 0 bases from V and 5 bases from J; bases unmatched to any gene: 12. The CDR3 has 19 residues. CDR1 and CDR2 (germline): SGDLS, YYNGEE. CDR3 in amino acids: CASSVEGTSGIAQQDTQYF. In DNA, the CDR3 is TGTGCCAGCAGCGTAGAGGGGACTAGCGGGATTGCCCAACAAGATACGCAGTATTTT.

The V call is TRBV5-1, the J call TRBJ1-4; TRBD1 aligns across 10 bases. Germline V gene lookup returns CDR1 SGHRS and CDR2 YFSETQ. With 6 bases clipped from V and 7 bases from J, the junction kept 9 bases outside the gene matches. This CDR3 has 15 amino acids. The CDR3 DNA reads as TGCGCCAGCACCGGGACAGGGGCCGAGACTGAAAAACTGTTTTTT. Residues: CASTGTGAETEKLFF. Complete variable domain (other parts from reference TRBV5-1 and TRBJ1-4): KAGVTQTPRYLIKTRGQQVTLSCSPISGHRSVSWYQQTPGQGLQFLFEYFSETQRNKGNFPGRFSGRQFSNSRSEMNVSTLELGDSALYLCASTGTGAETEKLFFGSGTQLSVL.

The J gene is TRBJ1-4, the V gene TRBV5-4, with 7 bases aligning to TRBD1. After removal of 2 bases from V and 3 bases from J, the junction contained 4 bases not matched to a gene. Germline CDR1 is SGHNT and CDR2 is YYREEE (reference sequence). The CDR3 runs 15 residues. The CDR3 nucleotides are TGTGCCAGCAGCTTAACAGGGGTGTCTAATGAAAAACTGTTTTTT. This gives the protein CASSLTGVSNEKLFF. Full variable domain (rest looked up from reference TRBV5-4 and TRBJ1-4): ETGVTQSPTHLIKTRGQQVTLRCSSQSGHNTVSWYQQALGQGPQFIFQYYREEENGRGNFPPRFSGLQFPNYSSELNVNALELDDSALYLCASSLTGVSNEKLFFGSGTQLSVL.

The chain joins TRBV12-5 to TRBJ2-3; 10 nucleotides align to TRBD2. The V gene's germline CDR1 is LGHNT and CDR2 FRNRAP. The CDR3 contains 16 residues. V lost 3 bases and J lost 1; bases outside the gene matches: 4. Here the CDR3 DNA reads TGTGCTAGTGGTTTCCGAACTAGCGGGGGCACAGATACGCAGTATTTT. Translated: CASGFRTSGGTDTQYF.

This clone was picked up one time. V gene TRBV5-8 combines with J gene TRBJ2-2; 12 bases map to TRBD2. V lost 7 bases to trimming and J lost 4 bases; unmatched junction nucleotides: 2. This CDR3 is 14 amino acids long. Germline CDR1 and CDR2: SGHTS and YDEGEE. CDR3 sequence reads: CASVLAGGTGELFF. The DNA of the CDR3 is TGTGCCAGCGTACTAGCGGGGGGCACCGGGGAGCTGTTTTTT.

In its sample, this clone was seen a few times. The V gene is TRBV12-3 or TRBV12-4, the J gene TRBJ1-5, with a tentative D call TRBD1 (5 bases). This CDR3 comprises 13 residues. Trimming pared 3 bases from V and 5 bases from J, leaving 8 bases between. The CDR3 region is CASSFSGDQPQHF. CDR3 sequence (DNA): TGTGCCAGCAGTTTCTCGGGGGATCAGCCCCAGCATTTT.

The chain is built from TRBV30 and TRBJ1-1; maybe TRBD1 (5 bases). Germline V gene data show CDR1 as GTSNPN and CDR2 as SVGIG (reference sequence). The V end was cut by 0 bases, the J end by 5 bases, with 10 bases between. The CDR3 length is 13 residues. CDR3 DNA: TGTGCCTGGAGTGTATTTCGGGGGACTGAAGCTTTCTTT. Translated, it gives CAWSVFRGTEAFF.

The chain carries TRBV19 and TRBJ2-7; 9 positions match TRBD1. Trimming at V came to 7 bases and at J to 0 bases, leaving 10 bases not matched to a gene. There are 16 residues in the CDR3. The V gene's germline CDR1 is LNHDA and CDR2 SQIVND (reference sequence). CDR3 sequence: CASKGTGRGFSYEQYF. Here the CDR3 DNA reads TGTGCCAGTAAGGGGACAGGGAGAGGTTTCTCCTACGAGCAGTACTTC.

The chain uses TRBV19 and TRBJ1-5; TRBD1 agrees at 7 bases. The CDR3 covers 14 residues. Germline-derived CDR1 and CDR2 are LNHDA and SQIVND (reference sequence). With V trimmed by 4 bases and J by 7 bases, 7 bases remained unmatched. This CDR3 is CASSKQQGPQPQHF. CDR3 sequence (DNA): TGTGCCAGTAGTAAACAACAGGGGCCACAGCCCCAGCATTTT.

Notes on this clone: An end of the junction differs from the germline gene, which may be a read error. The chain uses TRBV7-3 and TRBJ2-5, with a weak D call TRBD1 (6 bases). CDR3 length equals 13 residues. Germline CDR1 is SGHTA and CDR2 is FQGTGA. The CDR3, as DNA: TGTGCCAGCAGCACAGGGAACCAAGGGACCCAGTACTTC. Its translation: CASSTGNQGTQYF.

V usage is TRBV28 and J usage is TRBJ1-1; 8 nucleotides align to TRBD1. CDR1 is MDHEN, CDR2 SYDVKM, per germline. Trimming cost V 5 bases and J 3 bases; bases outside gene matches: 8. The length of the CDR3 is 15 residues. CDR3 sequence (DNA): TGTGCCAGCAGTCCACTGGACAGGGTCGACACTGAAGCTTTCTTT. Translation: CASSPLDRVDTEAFF.

The rearrangement links TRBV7-2 to TRBJ2-3, with D possibly TRBD2 on 5 matching bases. The CDR3 is made up of 13 amino acids. Germline loops: CDR1 SGHTA, CDR2 FQGNSA. V was trimmed by 5 bases and J by 2 bases, leaving 8 bases between them. CDR3 region: CASSEDFTDTQYF. Here the CDR3 DNA reads TGTGCCAGCAGCGAGGACTTCACAGATACGCAGTATTTT.

This chain uses TRBV7-6 with TRBJ2-1; 7 bases line up with TRBD2. Trimming removed 5 bases from V and 3 bases from J; junction bases left unmatched: 10. CDR3 length: 16 residues. The V gene's germline CDR1 is SGHVS and CDR2 FNYEAQ. CDR3 DNA: TGTGCCAGCAGCGGACGACTAGCCTCCCTCTACAATGAGCAGTTCTTC. Translated, it gives CASSGRLASLYNEQFF.

With regard to this clone: One end of the junction varies from germline; a read error may be responsible. J is TRBJ2-3 and V is TRBV7-7, with a weak D call TRBD2 (5 bases). This CDR3 comprises 13 residues. The germline V gene has CDR1 SSHAT and CDR2 FNYEAQ (reference sequence). The CDR3 nucleotides read TGTGCTAGCAGCTCGCTCGGGGCAGATACGCAGTATTTT. It translates to CASSSLGADTQYF.

The CDR3 DNA reads TGTGCCACCTCTCCCCCTTTTTGGCAGAATACGCAGTATTTT. Amino acid sequence: CATSPPFWQNTQYF. V and J are TRBV3-1 (or the pseudogene TRBV3-2) and TRBJ2-3, with no clear D. The CDR3 contains 14 residues. Trimming cost V 10 bases and J 7 bases, with 21 bases left between them. Germline V CDR1 and CDR2: LGHDT, YNNKEL (reference sequence).

The J gene is TRBJ1-4, the V gene TRBV5-1; no definite D call. The V end lost 2 bases, the J end lost 5 bases, and 13 bases lay between the germline ends. CDR1 is SGHRS, CDR2 YFSETQ, per germline. The CDR3 is 15 amino acids. This chain's CDR3 is CASSFRETQNEKLFF. CDR3 sequence (DNA): TGCGCCAGCAGCTTCCGGGAGACACAGAATGAAAAACTGTTTTTT.

This sequence joins TRBV7-8 and TRBJ2-3; D may be TRBD1 (6 bases). Per the germline V gene, CDR1 is SGHVS and CDR2 is FQNEAQ. This CDR3 spans 14 amino acids. Trimming removed 1 base from V and 5 bases from J, with 10 bases in between. For the CDR3, the DNA is TGTGCCAGCAGCTTAGTACAGGGTGAAGATACGCAGTATTTT. Its translation: CASSLVQGEDTQYF.

This chain connects TRBV5-1 to TRBJ1-4, with 9 nucleotides matching TRBD1. There are 14 residues in the CDR3. Germline V lookup: CDR1 SGHRS, CDR2 YFSETQ. The junction had 5 bases not matched to a gene; V was cut back by 4 bases and J by 7 bases. The CDR3 loop is CASSVQGAGEKLFF. The CDR3, as DNA: TGCGCCAGCAGCGTACAGGGGGCTGGTGAAAAACTGTTTTTT.

The chain couples TRBV18 to TRBJ1-1; D unclear. This CDR3 comprises 15 residues. Germline V gene data show CDR1 as KGHSH and CDR2 as LQKENI. V lost 2 bases, J lost 0 bases, and 10 bases lay in between. The CDR3 is CASSPKVLVNTEAFF. In nucleotides, the CDR3 is TGTGCCAGCTCACCAAAAGTACTGGTGAACACTGAAGCTTTCTTT. The variable domain in full, with the rest retrieved from reference TRBV18 and TRBJ1-1, is NAGVMQNPRHLVRRRGQEARLRCSPMKGHSHVYWYRQLPEEGLKFMVYLQKENIIDESGMPKERFSAEFPKEGPSILRIQQVVRGDSAAYFCASSPKVLVNTEAFFGQGTRLTVV.

The rearrangement joins TRBV6-4 to TRBJ2-2; no definite D call. Germline V lookup: CDR1 MRHNA, CDR2 SNTAGT. The V and J ends lost 6 bases and 3 bases respectively, with 11 bases between them. This CDR3 spans 14 amino acids. The CDR3 here is CASRGQAYTGELFF. The CDR3 DNA sequence: TGTGCCAGCAGAGGTCAGGCTTACACCGGGGAGCTGTTTTTT.

The chain is built from TRBV6-2 or TRBV6-3 and TRBJ2-7; 10 positions match TRBD1. Germline assignment: CDR1 MNHEY and CDR2 SVGEGT. V lost 4 bases to trimming and J lost 5 bases; unmatched junction nucleotides: 8. This CDR3 is 15 amino acids long. CDR3 nucleotide sequence: TGTGCCAGCAGTTTCCGGACAGGGGGAGGAGACGAGCAGTACTTC. Translated, it gives CASSFRTGGGDEQYF.

The chain uses TRBV18 and TRBJ2-5; 10 nucleotides line up with TRBD1. V lost 4 bases to trimming and J lost 2 bases; unmatched junction nucleotides: 4. This CDR3 is 15 amino acids long. In germline, CDR1 is KGHSH, CDR2 LQKENI. The CDR3 protein is CASSRGTGAQETQYF. CDR3 in DNA: TGTGCCAGCTCACGCGGGACAGGGGCGCAAGAGACCCAGTACTTC.

V is TRBV19 and J is TRBJ1-1; TRBD1 matches 9 bases. Germline V CDR1 and CDR2: LNHDA, SQIVND (reference sequence). This CDR3 contains 16 residues. Losses at the gene ends were 3 bases for V and 0 bases for J; bases not matched to a gene: 5. The CDR3 bases are TGTGCCAGTAGTATTCCGGGACAGGGCCTGAACACTGAAGCTTTCTTT. It is translated as CASSIPGQGLNTEAFF.

The J gene is TRBJ1-1, the V gene TRBV7-2, with D perhaps matching TRBD1 (6 bases). The CDR3 runs 14 residues. Germline V gene sequence: CDR1 SGHTA, CDR2 FQGNSA. Trimming pared 2 bases from V and 4 bases from J, leaving 11 bases between. The CDR3 reads CASSLLGAPTEAFF. The CDR3 nucleotides read TGTGCCAGCAGCTTATTGGGGGCGCCCACTGAAGCTTTCTTT.

The chain employs TRBV28 and TRBJ1-1; tentative D call: TRBD1 (5 bases). CDR3 length equals 15 residues. Germline V gene data show CDR1 as MDHEN and CDR2 as SYDVKM. The V gene lost 6 bases and the J gene lost 0 bases, with 14 bases spanning the gap. The CDR3 DNA is TGTGCCAGCAGCGCCGCGGGGGTTCTGAACACTGAAGCTTTCTTT. It codes for CASSAAGVLNTEAFF. The variable domain in full, completed from reference TRBV28 and TRBJ1-1, reads DVKVTQSSRYLVKRTGEKVFLECVQDMDHENMFWYRQDPGLGLRLIYFSYDVKMKEKGDIPEGYSVSREKKERFSLILESASTNQTSMYLCASSAAGVLNTEAFFGQGTRLTVV.